The clone carrying this T cell receptor beta chain was picked up one time. What it binds is not known. The CDR3 is 16 residues long. Germline CDR1 and CDR2: MNHNS and SASEGT. Trimming took off 2 bases at V and 5 bases at J, with 19 bases between the two ends. TCRdb keeps only in-frame clones here, not all; method: immunoSEQ multiplex PCR. Found here are about 110,000 clones, roughly 70% of them singletons; the top ten hold around 26%. The data were taken from a study of shared clonotypes between healthy human individuals. Study-wide points: Larger estimated richness was generally recorded for naive subsets relative to memory subsets.

Those who donated were healthy HIV-negative adults, with no recent acute infections or vaccinations reported. All the donors were Caucasian adults who lived in Nashville, Tennessee. Combining CD45RO+ cells with CCR7-negative CD45RA+ TemRA cells gave CD8 memory. The origin of this receptor is a woman aged 25 to 39 in good health. The sequenced sample was memory CD8+ T cells sorted from blood. The subset denotes: CD45RO+ cells pooled with CCR7-negative TemRA cells. This chain links TRBV6-1 with TRBJ2-7; D may be TRBD1 or TRBD2 (6 bases each). In DNA form, the CDR3 reads TGTGCCAGCAGTGAACCCTATAGGGGGGTAGCTGACGAGCAGTACTTC. Its translation is CASSEPYRGVADEQYF.